This T cell receptor beta chain is drawn from a study of T cell responses to AZD1222 COVID-19 vaccine. Study results and caveats: Repertoires were collected only later (after the peak T cell response had occurred).

As to this clone: No antigen is known for it.

The assay was immunoSEQ multiplex PCR, and TCRdb's table has in-frame clones only and misses some. The top ten hold about 2.5% of the sample, which has about 150,000 clones, 90% to 95% seen once. Trimming cost V 0 bases and J 8 bases, with 16 bases left between them. The length of the CDR3 is 15 residues. Germline CDR1 LGHNA, CDR2 YSLEER. This sequence originates from an adult in good health. The V gene is TRBV4-3, the J gene TRBJ1-2; D may be TRBD1 (6 bases). Sequenced material: peripheral blood, taken on day 0 of AZD1222 vaccination. The CDR3, as DNA: TGCGCCAGCAGCCAAGAGGACAGCTCGCTGGCCGGCTACACCTTC. As protein: CASSQEDSSLAGYTF.